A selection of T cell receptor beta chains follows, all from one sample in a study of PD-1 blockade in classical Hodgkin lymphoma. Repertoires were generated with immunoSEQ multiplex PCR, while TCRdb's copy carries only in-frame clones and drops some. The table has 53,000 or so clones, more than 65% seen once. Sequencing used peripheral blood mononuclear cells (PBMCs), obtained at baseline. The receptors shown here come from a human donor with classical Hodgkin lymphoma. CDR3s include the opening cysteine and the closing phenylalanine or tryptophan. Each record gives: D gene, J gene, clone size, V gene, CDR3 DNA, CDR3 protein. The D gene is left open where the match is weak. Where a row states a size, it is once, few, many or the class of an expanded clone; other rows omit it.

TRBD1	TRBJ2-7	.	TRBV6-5	TGTGCCAGCAGTTACTCGAGACAGGGAGACTTCGAGCAGTACTTC	CASSYSRQGDFEQYF
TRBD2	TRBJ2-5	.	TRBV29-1	TGCAGCGCCGGGGGGGCTTGGGAGACCCAGTACTTC	CSAGGAWETQYF
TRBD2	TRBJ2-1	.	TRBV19	TGTGCCAGTAAGAGACCGGGACTAGAAGATAGGGAGCAGTTCTTC	CASKRPGLEDREQFF
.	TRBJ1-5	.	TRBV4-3	TGCGCCAGCAGCCAAGTGGGAGGGGCCGGTCAGCCCCAGCATTTT	CASSQVGGAGQPQHF
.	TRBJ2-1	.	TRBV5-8	TGTGCCAGCAGCATGGGGGCCATCTACAATGAGCAGTTCTTC	CASSMGAIYNEQFF
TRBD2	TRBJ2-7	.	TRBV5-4	TGTGCCAGCAGCTGGGCTAGCGGCTCCTACGAGCAGTACTTC	CASSWASGSYEQYF
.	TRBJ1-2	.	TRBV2	TGTGCCAGCAGCAAAGACAGGAATCCTAACTATGGCTACACCTTC	CASSKDRNPNYGYTF
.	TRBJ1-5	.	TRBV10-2	TGCGCCAGCAGCTGGGTTAGGGATCAGCCCCAGCATTTT	CASSWVRDQPQHF
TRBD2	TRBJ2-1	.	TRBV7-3	TGTGCCAGCAGCTTATACGGGACTAGGCAAAGCAATGAGCAGTTCTTC	CASSLYGTRQSNEQFF
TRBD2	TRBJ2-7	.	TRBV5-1	TGCGCCAGCAGCTTAAGTTGGGGACTAGCGACCACTCCTTTCTACGAGCAGTACTTC	CASSLSWGLATTPFYEQYF
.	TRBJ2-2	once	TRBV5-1	TGCGCCAGCAGCTTTAGAGAGCACACCGGGGAGCTGTTTTTT	CASSFREHTGELFF
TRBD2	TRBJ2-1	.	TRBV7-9	TGTGCCCGCCTCGAGCCTCCCTATGAACTAGCGGGAGGGCTGGATGAGCAGTTCTTC	CARLEPPYELAGGLDEQFF
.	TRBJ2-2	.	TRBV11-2	TGTGCCAGCAGCCCCCCAGGGATCTTGGCCGGGGAGCTGTTTTTT	CASSPPGILAGELFF
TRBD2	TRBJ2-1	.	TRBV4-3	TGCGCCAGCAGCCAAGATATAGATCGGGGCGGGAGCTATGAGCAGTTCTTC	CASSQDIDRGGSYEQFF
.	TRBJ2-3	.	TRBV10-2	TGCGCCAGCAGTGTAGTCGTGCATACGCAGTATTTT	CASSVVVHTQYF
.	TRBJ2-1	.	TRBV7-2	TGTGCCAGCAGCTCACGGAGGGCATTAGGGGGTGAGCAGTTCTTC	CASSSRRALGGEQFF
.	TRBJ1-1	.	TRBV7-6	TGTGCCAGCAGCGGGTACATTTCCGGGATGAACACTGAAGCTTTCTTT	CASSGYISGMNTEAFF
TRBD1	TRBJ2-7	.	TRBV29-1	TGCAGCGTTACCCGGGACAGGGGGTCGTACGAGCAGTACTTC	CSVTRDRGSYEQYF
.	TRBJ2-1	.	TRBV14	TGTGCCAGCAGCCAAGAAGCTCGACGGGGCGAGCAGTTCTTC	CASSQEARRGEQFF
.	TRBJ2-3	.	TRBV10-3	TGTGCCATCAGTGAGACTGGGACTAGCACAGATACGCAGTATTTT	CAISETGTSTDTQYF
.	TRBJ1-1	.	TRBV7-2	TGTGCCAGCAGCTTGAACACTGAAGCTTTCTTT	CASSLNTEAFF
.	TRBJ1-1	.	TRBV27	TGTGCCAGCAGTTTAAGAATGAACACTGAAGCTTTCTTT	CASSLRMNTEAFF
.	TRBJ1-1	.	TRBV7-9	TGTGCCAGCAGCTTACAGGCGGGACTAAACACTGAAGCTTTCTTT	CASSLQAGLNTEAFF
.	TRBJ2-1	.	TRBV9	TGTGCCAGCAGCCAGATGGGGTATGAGCAGTTCTTC	CASSQMGYEQFF
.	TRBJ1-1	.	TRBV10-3	TGTGCCATCAGTGAGACAGAGGGGCGGATCACTGAAGCTTTCTTT	CAISETEGRITEAFF
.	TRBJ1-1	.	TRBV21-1	TGTGCCAGCAGCCGAGGCCGGTCCGAAGCTTTCTTT	CASSRGRSEAFF
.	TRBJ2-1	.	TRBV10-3	TGTGCCATCAGTGGAATCGAGGCGGGTTACAATGAGCAGTTCTTC	CAISGIEAGYNEQFF
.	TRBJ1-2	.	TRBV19	TGTGCCAGTAGTACCCCCGAGGGCAGGAGAAACTATGGCTACACCTTC	CASSTPEGRRNYGYTF
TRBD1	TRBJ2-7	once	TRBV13	TGTGCCAGCAGCTTAGTCCAGGGGGCCTACGAGCAGTACTTC	CASSLVQGAYEQYF
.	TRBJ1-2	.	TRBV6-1	TGTGCCGGTTCACAGGGAAACTATGGCTACACCTTC	CAGSQGNYGYTF
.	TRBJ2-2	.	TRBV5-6	TGTGCCAGCGGTCAGGGGAACACCGGGGAGCTGTTTTTT	CASGQGNTGELFF
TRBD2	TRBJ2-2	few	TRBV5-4	TGTGCCAGCAGCTGGGCGGGACTAGCGCGGGAGCTGTTTTTT	CASSWAGLARELFF
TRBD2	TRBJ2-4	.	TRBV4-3	TGCGCCAGCAGCCAAGAGTGGCGGGAGTGGGACATTCAGTACTTC	CASSQEWREWDIQYF
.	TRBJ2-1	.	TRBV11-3	TGTGCCAGCAGCTTTCCAGGGACTGAGCAGTTCTTC	CASSFPGTEQFF
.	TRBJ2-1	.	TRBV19	TGTGCCAGTAGTATAGAAGGACTATCCTACAATGAGCAGTTCTTC	CASSIEGLSYNEQFF
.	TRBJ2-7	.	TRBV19	TGTGCCAGTAGTCCAAGTCTTCCCGGCGCCGGGTCTTACGAGCAGTACTTC	CASSPSLPGAGSYEQYF
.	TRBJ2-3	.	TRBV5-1	TGCGCCAGCAGCCCTCCTAGGGGGGACCCCCTCCCAAATACGCAGTATTTT	CASSPPRGDPLPNTQYF
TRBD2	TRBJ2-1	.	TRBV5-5	TGTGCCAGCAGCCCCGCACTAGCGGGGCAGTTCTTC	CASSPALAGQFF
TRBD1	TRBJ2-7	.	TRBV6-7	TGTGCCAGCTTCGTGAGACAGGGGACTTCAACCGGCCCCTACGAGCAGTACTTC	CASFVRQGTSTGPYEQYF
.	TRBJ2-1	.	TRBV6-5	TGTGCCAGCGGTAGGGACGGAGACTACAATGAGCAGTTCTTC	CASGRDGDYNEQFF
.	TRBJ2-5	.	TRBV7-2	TGTGCCTCCTCGCGGGTACTCCAAGAGACCCAGTACTTC	CASSRVLQETQYF
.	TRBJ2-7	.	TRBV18	TGTGCCAGCTCATTGGGACATGGTTCGGACGAGCAGTACTTC	CASSLGHGSDEQYF
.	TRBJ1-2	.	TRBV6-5	TGTGCCAGCAGTTGGTCCGAGACAGCAAACTATGGCTACACCTTC	CASSWSETANYGYTF
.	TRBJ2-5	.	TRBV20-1	TGCAGTGCTAGACACTCAGAGACCCAGTACTTC	CSARHSETQYF
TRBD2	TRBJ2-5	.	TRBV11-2	TGTGCCAGCAGCTTAGGACTAGCGGGGCAAGAGACCCAGTACTTC	CASSLGLAGQETQYF
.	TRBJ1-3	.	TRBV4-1	TGCGCCAGCAGCCCCCAGGGGAACGGGTGGGACACCATATATTTT	CASSPQGNGWDTIYF
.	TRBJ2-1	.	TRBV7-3	TGTGCCAGCAGCTCGGGCCCGACCTACAATGAGCAGTTCTTC	CASSSGPTYNEQFF
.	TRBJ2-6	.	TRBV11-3	TGTGCCAGCAGCTTCCATGGGGGGGCCAACGTCCTGACTTTC	CASSFHGGANVLTF
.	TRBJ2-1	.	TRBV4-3	TGCGCCAGCAGCCAAGATCGCAGCGGAGCGCACAATGAGCAGTTCTTC	CASSQDRSGAHNEQFF
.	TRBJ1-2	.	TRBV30	TGTGCCTGGATTCTAGGGGGGGTCCCCGAGGACTATGGCTACACCTTC	CAWILGGVPEDYGYTF
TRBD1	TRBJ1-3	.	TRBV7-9	TGTGCCAGCAGCTTGAACAGGGGCCGGAGCCCCATATATTTT	CASSLNRGRSPIYF
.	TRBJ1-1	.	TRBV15	TGTGCCACCAGCACAAGTAGGACAGCCGGGCGATCGGGGGCTTTCTTT	CATSTSRTAGRSGAFF
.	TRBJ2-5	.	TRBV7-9	TGTGCCAGCAGCCCCAGGGGAGGGCAAAGGGAGGAGACCCAGTACTTC	CASSPRGGQREETQYF
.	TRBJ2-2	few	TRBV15	TGTGCCACCAGCAGAGGAGGCACCCGTCAGGCCGGGGAGCTGTTTTTT	CATSRGGTRQAGELFF
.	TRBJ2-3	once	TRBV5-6	TGTGCCAGCAGCGCCCTTCCCTCGGACCGCTACACAGATACGCAGTATTTT	CASSALPSDRYTDTQYF
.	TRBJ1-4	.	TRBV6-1	TGTGCCAGCAGTGAGGAACTAAGTGAAAAACTGTTTTTT	CASSEELSEKLFF
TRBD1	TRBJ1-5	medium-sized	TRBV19	TGTGCCAGTAGTATAGCAACAGGGGGTAGTGGACAGCCCCAGCATTTT	CASSIATGGSGQPQHF